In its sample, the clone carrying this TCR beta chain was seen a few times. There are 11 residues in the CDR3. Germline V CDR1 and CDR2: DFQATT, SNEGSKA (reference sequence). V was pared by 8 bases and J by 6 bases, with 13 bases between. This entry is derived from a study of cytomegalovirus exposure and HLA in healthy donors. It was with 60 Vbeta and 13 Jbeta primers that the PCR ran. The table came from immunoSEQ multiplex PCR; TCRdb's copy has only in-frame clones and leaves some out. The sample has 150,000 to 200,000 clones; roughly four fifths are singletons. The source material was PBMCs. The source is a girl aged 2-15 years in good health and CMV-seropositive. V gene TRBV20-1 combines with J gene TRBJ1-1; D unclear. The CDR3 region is CSSLSSPEAFF. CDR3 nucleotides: TGCAGTTCCCTCAGTTCCCCTGAAGCTTTCTTT.